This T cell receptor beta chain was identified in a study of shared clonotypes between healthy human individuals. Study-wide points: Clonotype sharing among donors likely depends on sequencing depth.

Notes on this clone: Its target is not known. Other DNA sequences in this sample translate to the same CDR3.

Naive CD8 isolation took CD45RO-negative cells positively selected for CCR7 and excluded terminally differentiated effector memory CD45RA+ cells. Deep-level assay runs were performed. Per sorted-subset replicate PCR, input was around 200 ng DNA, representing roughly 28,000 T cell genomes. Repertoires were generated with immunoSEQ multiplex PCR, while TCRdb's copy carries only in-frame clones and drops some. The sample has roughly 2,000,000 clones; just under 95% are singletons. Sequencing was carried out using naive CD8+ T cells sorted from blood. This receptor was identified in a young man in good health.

Here the CDR3 DNA reads TGTGCCAGCAGCTTAGGAGGACAGGGGGCTTACGAGCAGTACTTC. This codes for CASSLGGQGAYEQYF. This chain joins TRBV7-9 and TRBJ2-7; 11 nucleotides match TRBD1. The CDR3 is 15 residues long. Unmatched junction bases numbered 3, after V lost 1 base and J lost 4 bases. Germline values: CDR1 SEHNR, CDR2 FQNEAQ (reference sequence).